This entry lists 31 T cell receptor beta chains sequenced from one sample in a study of Tregs in tolerant kidney transplant recipients. TCRdb's table, derived via immunoSEQ multiplex PCR, lists solely in-frame clones and lacks some. Here the sample spans about 110,000 clones, around 90% being singletons. The starting material was CD4+ T cells from blood, obtained before the transplant. All receptors derive from a human donor who received a combined kidney and bone marrow transplant.

This clone was recorded once. The gene calls are TRBV5-5 and TRBJ1-5, with TRBD1 matching 7 bases. The CDR3 is 15 amino acids. CDR1 is SGHKS, CDR2 YYEKEE, per germline (reference sequence). The V and J ends lost 4 bases and 11 bases, in that order; junction bases with no gene match: 15. The CDR3 DNA reads TGTGCCAGCAGCCCCTTTGACAGGGACGGACGGGCCCAGCATTTT. Its translation is CASSPFDRDGRAQHF.

As DNA, the CDR3 is TGCGCCAGCAGCTTGGAGACTAGCGGGACCTACGAGCAGTACTTC. Encoded protein: CASSLETSGTYEQYF. The gene calls are TRBV5-1 and TRBJ2-7, with 11 bases matching TRBD2. Germline V CDR1 and CDR2: SGHRS, YFSETQ. V shed 0 bases, J shed 2 bases, and the junction held 1 base outside the gene matches. CDR3 length: 15 residues.

This rearrangement joins TRBV15 to TRBJ2-5, with D unresolved. Trimming removed 1 base at V and 13 bases at J, with 13 bases between. Germline V gives CDR1 LNHNV, CDR2 YYDKDF (reference sequence). The CDR3 is made up of 12 amino acids. The CDR3 bases are TGTGCCACCAGCAGAGCGACGGGTCCAGTGTACTTC. Translated, it gives CATSRATGPVYF. Full variable domain (remainder filled in from reference TRBV15 and TRBJ2-5): DAMVIQNPRYQVTQFGKPVTLSCSQTLNHNVMYWYQQKSSQAPKLLFHYYDKDFNNEADTPDNFQSRRPNTSFCFLDIRSPGLGDTAMYLCATSRATGPVYFGPGTRLLVL.

This clone turned up a few times. The genes are TRBV7-2 and TRBJ2-5, with 9 bases fitting TRBD1. The trim removed 3 bases at V and 2 bases at J, leaving 10 bases unmatched. Germline V gene sequence: CDR1 SGHTA, CDR2 FQGNSA. This CDR3 spans 17 amino acids. In DNA form, the CDR3 reads TGTGCCAGCAGCTTCCATCGGGACAGGGCCGAACAAGAGACCCAGTACTTC. Translation: CASSFHRDRAEQETQYF. Full variable domain (missing parts from reference TRBV7-2 and TRBJ2-5): GAGVSQSPSNKVTEKGKDVELRCDPISGHTALYWYRQSLGQGLEFLIYFQGNSAPDKSGLPSDRFSAERTGGSVSTLTIQRTQQEDSAVYLCASSFHRDRAEQETQYFGPGTRLLVL.

V and J are TRBV6-1 and TRBJ1-4; 10 nucleotides agree with TRBD1. Germline V gene data show CDR1 as MNHNS and CDR2 as SASEGT. With 5 bases clipped from V and 8 bases from J, the junction kept 5 bases outside the gene matches. The CDR3 has 14 amino acids. The CDR3 loop is CASSRTGGREKLFF. CDR3 coding DNA: TGTGCCAGCAGTCGGACAGGGGGTCGAGAAAAACTGTTTTTT.

The chain combines TRBV2 with TRBJ2-2; 9 nucleotides match TRBD1. In germline, CDR1 is SNHLY, CDR2 FYNNEI. The J segment lost 0 bases and the V segment lost 5 bases, leaving 10 bases of the junction unmatched. The CDR3 length is 18 residues. The DNA of the CDR3 is TGTGCCAGCAGTCCTACGGGACAGGGAGGGACGAACACCGGGGAGCTGTTTTTT. Amino acids: CASSPTGQGGTNTGELFF.

The table lists this clone with a count of one. CDR3 DNA: TGTGCCAGCAGTGAACTCCCAAACAGGCTACTAAATCAGCCCCAGCATTTT. Translation gives CASSELPNRLLNQPQHF. The chain uses TRBV6-1 and TRBJ1-5; D perhaps matches TRBD1 (5 bases). The CDR3 runs to 17 residues. The V end was cut by 2 bases, the J end by 4 bases, with 18 bases between. Per the germline V gene, CDR1 is MNHNS and CDR2 is SASEGT.

The chain links TRBV7-2 to TRBJ2-7, with D maybe TRBD1 (5 bases). This CDR3 comprises 16 residues. Germline-derived CDR1 and CDR2 are SGHTA and FQGNSA. V was shortened by 5 bases and J by 2 bases, with 19 bases between the two germline ends. The CDR3 here is CASSPSPRGPPYEQYF. The DNA of the CDR3 is TGTGCCAGCAGCCCCTCACCTAGGGGCCCCCCCTACGAGCAGTACTTC.

This clone occurred once. This rearrangement joins TRBV2 to TRBJ2-3; D may be TRBD1 (7 bases). There are 19 residues in the CDR3. Germline V gene data show CDR1 as SNHLY and CDR2 as FYNNEI. The V and J ends lost 5 bases and 2 bases respectively, with 26 bases between them. CDR3 region: CASSNPPSGGKGSTDTQYF. CDR3 in DNA: TGTGCCAGCAGTAACCCGCCCTCAGGGGGGAAGGGATCCACAGATACGCAGTATTTT.

The V gene is TRBV5-4, the J gene TRBJ1-2, with D perhaps TRBD1 (5 bases). Trimming removed 4 bases at V and 2 bases at J, with 18 bases between. This CDR3 comprises 16 residues. Germline V lookup: CDR1 SGHNT, CDR2 YYREEE (reference sequence). CDR3 nucleotides: TGTGCCAGCAGCGGTAGCGTCGGAGGGGTGAACTATGGCTACACCTTC. This encodes CASSGSVGGVNYGYTF.

This chain links TRBV15 with TRBJ2-3, with 13 bases that match TRBD2. The V gene end was trimmed by 5 bases and the J gene end by 2 bases; junction bases not matched to a gene: 4. The germline V gene encodes CDR1 LNHNV and CDR2 YYDKDF (reference sequence). This CDR3 contains 16 residues. The chain's CDR3 is CATSRTSGGATDTQYF. DNA of the CDR3: TGTGCCACCAGCCGTACTAGCGGGGGGGCCACAGATACGCAGTATTTT.

In nucleotides, the CDR3 is TGCGCCAGCAGGCCCCGGGGGTTCCTGAACACCGGGGAGCTGTTTTTT. As protein: CASRPRGFLNTGELFF. The chain employs TRBV5-1 and TRBJ2-2; a weak D match, TRBD2 (6 bases). Between the trimmed V and J ends, which lost 5 bases and 1 base, there was a span of 15 bases. The CDR3 length is 16 residues. The V gene's germline CDR1 is SGHRS and CDR2 YFSETQ.

Here the CDR3 DNA reads TGTGCCAGCACGGAAAAAGGACTAGCGAGAAACGAGCAGTACTTC. Its protein is CASTEKGLARNEQYF. The V call is TRBV5-6, the J call TRBJ2-7; 9 bases map to TRBD2. The V and J ends lost 6 bases and 5 bases, in that order; junction bases with no gene match: 12. The germline gives CDR1 SGHDT, CDR2 YYEEEE. The CDR3 contains 15 residues. The full variable domain, completed using reference TRBV5-6 and TRBJ2-7, is DAGVTQSPTHLIKTRGQQVTLRCSPKSGHDTVSWYQQALGQGPQFIFQYYEEEERQRGNFPDRFSGHQFPNYSSELNVNALLLGDSALYLCASTEKGLARNEQYFGPGTRLTVT.

The V gene is TRBV6-1, the J gene TRBJ1-1; D is undetermined. V was trimmed by 6 bases and J by 3 bases, leaving 17 bases between them. Germline CDR1 MNHNS, CDR2 SASEGT. There are 15 residues in the CDR3. CDR3 DNA sequence: TGTGCCAGCAGCCCCCTCCAACTCGGGGACACTGAAGCTTTCTTT. Protein: CASSPLQLGDTEAFF.

V gene TRBV30 combines with J gene TRBJ1-5; D is perhaps TRBD1 (5 bases). This CDR3 is 13 amino acids long. Trimming removed 5 bases at V and 5 bases at J, with 13 bases between. Germline CDR1 is GTSNPN and CDR2 is SVGIG (reference sequence). This CDR3 reads CAWSGSVDQPQHF. The CDR3 DNA reads TGTGCCTGGTCAGGGTCTGTGGATCAGCCCCAGCATTTT. The full variable domain, in which reference TRBV30 and TRBJ1-5 provide the parts outside the CDR3, is SQTIHQWPATLVQPVGSPLSLECTVEGTSNPNLYWYRQAAGRGLQLLFYSVGIGQISSEVPQNLSASRPQDRQFILSSKKLLLSDSGFYLCAWSGSVDQPQHFGDGTRLSIL.

This CDR3 is CASRESGQGYYGYTF. Written as DNA, the CDR3 is TGTGCCAGTAGGGAATCGGGACAGGGGTACTATGGCTACACCTTC. This chain uses TRBV19 with TRBJ1-2, with 10 positions matching TRBD1. Germline CDR1 reads LNHDA; CDR2 reads SQIVND (reference sequence). The CDR3 spans 15 residues. J was trimmed by 3 bases and V by 6 bases; bases with no gene match: 7. Drawing the rest from reference TRBV19 and TRBJ1-2, the complete variable domain is DGGITQSPKYLFRKEGQNVTLSCEQNLNHDAMYWYRQDPGQGLRLIYYSQIVNDFQKGDIAEGYSVSREKKESFPLTVTSAQKNPTAFYLCASRESGQGYYGYTFGSGTRLTVV.

This clone has just one count. The gene calls are TRBV11-2 and TRBJ1-2; D is unresolved. Looked up from germline, CDR1 is SGHAT and CDR2 is FQNNGV. This CDR3 is 16 amino acids long. V was shortened by 4 bases and J by 5 bases, with 20 bases between the two germline ends. The CDR3 here is CASSSSPFAVEYGYTF. CDR3 nucleotide sequence: TGTGCCAGCAGCTCCTCACCTTTTGCGGTAGAATATGGCTACACCTTC.

The V call is TRBV7-2, the J call TRBJ1-2; D is uncertain. The CDR3 contains 12 residues. Germline V lookup: CDR1 SGHTA, CDR2 FQGNSA. V lost 3 bases and J 7 bases, leaving 9 bases between the germline ends. The CDR3 bases are TGTGCCAGCAGCTTTGGGAGGAGTGGCTACACCTTC. This sequence encodes CASSFGRSGYTF.

The chain combines TRBV2 with TRBJ2-7; 7 bases fit TRBD2. Germline V gives CDR1 SNHLY, CDR2 FYNNEI. The J segment lost 5 bases and the V segment lost 7 bases, leaving 11 bases of the junction unmatched. There are 14 residues in the CDR3. The CDR3 protein is CASTLGRAPNEQYF. CDR3 nucleotides: TGTGCCAGCACCCTAGGGAGGGCACCCAACGAGCAGTACTTC.

This rearrangement joins TRBV7-9 to TRBJ1-2; TRBD1 is a possible D gene (6 bases). Trimming took 3 bases from V and 4 from J, leaving 12 bases between them. This CDR3 comprises 14 residues. Germline values: CDR1 SEHNR, CDR2 FQNEAQ (reference sequence). In nucleotides, the CDR3 is TGTGCCAGCAGCTTGACAGGACTCCCCTATGGCTACACCTTC. Protein product: CASSLTGLPYGYTF. Complete variable domain (other parts from reference TRBV7-9 and TRBJ1-2): DTGVSQNPRHKITKRGQNVTFRCDPISEHNRLYWYRQTLGQGPEFLTYFQNEAQLEKSRLLSDRFSAERPKGSFSTLEIQRTEQGDSAMYLCASSLTGLPYGYTFGSGTRLTVV.

This clone was counted once. The chain has TRBV18 and TRBJ1-2, with 7 bases matching TRBD1. Trimming at V came to 3 bases and at J to 5 bases, leaving 6 bases not matched to a gene. The germline gives CDR1 KGHSH, CDR2 LQKENI. The CDR3 contains 14 residues. The CDR3: CASSPSGQLYGYTF. The DNA of the CDR3 is TGTGCCAGCTCACCCTCGGGACAGTTGTATGGCTACACCTTC.

V usage is TRBV7-2 and J usage is TRBJ1-1; maybe TRBD1 (6 bases). Germline V gene lookup returns CDR1 SGHTA and CDR2 FQGNSA. The V end lost 5 bases, the J end lost 2 bases, and 15 bases lay between the germline ends. This CDR3 is built from 15 residues. The CDR3 DNA reads as TGTGCCAGCAGCAACACGCTCAGGGGCAACACTGAAGCTTTCTTT. Translating it yields CASSNTLRGNTEAFF.

The chain links TRBV30 to TRBJ2-7; the D gene is possibly TRBD2 (5 bases). There are 15 residues in the CDR3. Trimming left V 0 bases short and J 0 bases short, with 12 bases between. The germline gives CDR1 GTSNPN, CDR2 SVGIG (reference sequence). Written as DNA, the CDR3 is TGTGCCTGGAGTGTACTAGGGCTACTCTCCTACGAGCAGTACTTC. This sequence encodes CAWSVLGLLSYEQYF.

This chain uses TRBV19 with TRBJ1-5, with 7 bases identical to TRBD1. Germline values: CDR1 LNHDA, CDR2 SQIVND (reference sequence). V was pared by 6 bases and J by 7 bases, with 6 bases of the junction left unmatched. This CDR3 region has 13 residues. DNA of the CDR3: TGTGCCAGTAGAGACGACAGGGAACAGCCCCAGCATTTT. As protein: CASRDDREQPQHF.

The genes are TRBV20-1 and TRBJ2-7; TRBD1 matches at 8 bases. The germline V gene has CDR1 DFQATT and CDR2 SNEGSKA (reference sequence). Trimming took 5 bases from V and 6 from J; bases not matched to a gene: 3. The CDR3 consists of 11 residues. CDR3: CSAGDRIEQYF. In DNA, the CDR3 is TGCAGTGCTGGGGACAGGATCGAGCAGTACTTC.

The V and J genes are TRBV10-2 and TRBJ1-1, with D unresolved. V dropped 7 bases and J dropped 3 bases, with 18 bases sitting between them. CDR1 is WSHSY, CDR2 SAAADI, per germline. The CDR3 sequence is 15 residues long. The CDR3 region has the DNA TGCGCCAGCATGCAACAAGAATGGTCCGACACTGAAGCTTTCTTT. Translating it yields CASMQQEWSDTEAFF.

There are a few counts of this clone. The chain joins TRBV10-2 to TRBJ2-2; TRBD2 matches 10 bases. Germline-derived CDR1 and CDR2 are WSHSY and SAAADI. The ends lost 4 bases at V and 2 bases at J; junction bases unmatched: 10. This CDR3 has 18 residues. The CDR3 bases are TGCGCCAGCAGTGGACCCCTAGCGGGGGAGCCAAACACCGGGGAGCTGTTTTTT. Translating gives CASSGPLAGEPNTGELFF.

The chain recombines TRBV5-8 with TRBJ1-1; possibly TRBD1 for D (5 bases). Germline CDR1 and CDR2: SGHTS and YDEGEE. V was clipped by 2 bases and J by 3 bases, with 11 bases between them. The length of the CDR3 is 14 residues. This CDR3 reads CASSLGTYHTEAFF. Here the CDR3 DNA reads TGTGCCAGCAGCTTAGGGACTTACCACACTGAAGCTTTCTTT.

This rearrangement joins TRBV6-6 to TRBJ2-2; the D is unclear. This CDR3 spans 13 amino acids. Looked up from germline, CDR1 is MNHNY and CDR2 is SVGAGI (reference sequence). Trimming took off 7 bases at V and 2 bases at J, with 8 bases between the two ends. The CDR3 region has the DNA TGTGCCAGCACTGTGGCAAACACCGGGGAGCTGTTTTTT. Residues: CASTVANTGELFF.

V is TRBV19 and J is TRBJ1-5, with 7 bases lining up with TRBD1. Germline V CDR1 and CDR2: LNHDA, SQIVND (reference sequence). This CDR3 contains 15 residues. V gave up 3 bases and J gave up 4 bases; unmatched junction bases: 6. The CDR3 DNA follows: TGTGCCAGTAGTATCGACAGGGAAGGAAATCAGCCCCAGCATTTT. Protein product: CASSIDREGNQPQHF.

The chain joins TRBV6-6 to TRBJ2-7; D might be TRBD1 (6 bases). Between the trimmed V and J ends, which lost 6 bases and 2 bases, there was a span of 14 bases. The CDR3 loop spans 14 amino acids. Looked up from germline, CDR1 is MNHNY and CDR2 is SVGAGI (reference sequence). CDR3 region: CASRTGTKAYEQYF. The CDR3 DNA sequence: TGTGCCAGCAGAACCGGGACAAAAGCCTACGAGCAGTACTTC.